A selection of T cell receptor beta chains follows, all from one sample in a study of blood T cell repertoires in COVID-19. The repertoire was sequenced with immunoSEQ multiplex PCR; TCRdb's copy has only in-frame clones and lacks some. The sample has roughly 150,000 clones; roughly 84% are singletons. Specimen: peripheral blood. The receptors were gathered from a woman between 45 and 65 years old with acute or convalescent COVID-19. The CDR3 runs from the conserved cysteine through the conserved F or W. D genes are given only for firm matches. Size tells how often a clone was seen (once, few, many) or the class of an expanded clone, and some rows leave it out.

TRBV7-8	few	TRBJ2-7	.	TGTGCCAGCAGCTTAGGGTCCATGAGCTACGAGCAGTACTTC	CASSLGSMSYEQYF
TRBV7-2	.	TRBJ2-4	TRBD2	TGTGCCAGCAGCTTGGGACTAGGGGGAAACATTCAGTACTTC	CASSLGLGGNIQYF
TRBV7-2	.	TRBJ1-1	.	TGTGCCAGCAGCTTAGGGCGGTTGAACACTGAAGCTTTCTTT	CASSLGRLNTEAFF
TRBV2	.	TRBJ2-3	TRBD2	TGTGCCAGCACCCTAACCCCTAGCGGGGGGGCAGATACGCAGTATTTT	CASTLTPSGGADTQYF
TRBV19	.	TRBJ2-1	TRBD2	TGTGCCAGTAGTATAGCTCCGGGACTAGCGGGAAAGTGGCAGTTCTTC	CASSIAPGLAGKWQFF
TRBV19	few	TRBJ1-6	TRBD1	TGTGCCAGTAGTAGGAAGACCGGGACAGAAAATTCACCCCTCCACTTT	CASSRKTGTENSPLHF
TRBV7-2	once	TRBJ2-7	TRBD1	TGTGCCAGCAGCTCCGGGACAGGGGGCCCCTACGAGCAGTACTTC	CASSSGTGGPYEQYF
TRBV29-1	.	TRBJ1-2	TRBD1	TGCAGCGTTCAGACAGGGCTGGCCTCTGGCTACACCTTC	CSVQTGLASGYTF
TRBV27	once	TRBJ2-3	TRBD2	TGTGCCAGCAGTAGGACTAGCGGGTGGGATACGCAGTATTTT	CASSRTSGWDTQYF
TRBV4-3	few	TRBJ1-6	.	TGCGCCAGCAGCCGAGAGCACAGACTAAATTCACCCCTCCACTTT	CASSREHRLNSPLHF
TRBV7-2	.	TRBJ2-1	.	TGTGCCAGCAGCTCCTCCGGGATAGCCAATGAGCAGTTCTTC	CASSSSGIANEQFF
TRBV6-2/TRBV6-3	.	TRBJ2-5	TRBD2	TGTGCCAGCAGTTACTCCCCCCAAGCGGGGGGAGAGACCCAGTACTTC	CASSYSPQAGGETQYF
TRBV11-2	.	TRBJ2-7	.	TGTGCCAGCAGCTTTGGGGGGACCCACGAGCAGTACTTC	CASSFGGTHEQYF
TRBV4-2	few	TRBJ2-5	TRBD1	TGTGCCAGCAGCCAAGATACGGGACAGGGGGCGGGAAAAGAGACCCAGTACTTC	CASSQDTGQGAGKETQYF
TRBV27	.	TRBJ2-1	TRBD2	TGTGCCAGCAGTCCCTTAGCGGGGAGTTTTACCCATGAGCAGTTCTTC	CASSPLAGSFTHEQFF
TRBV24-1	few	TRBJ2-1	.	TGTGCCACCAGTCTCGACAATGAGCAGTTCTTC	CATSLDNEQFF
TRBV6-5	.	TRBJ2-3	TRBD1	TGTGCCAGCCACGACAGGGGCCACACAGATACGCAGTATTTT	CASHDRGHTDTQYF
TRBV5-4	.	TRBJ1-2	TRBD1	TGTGCCAGCAGCTTGGAAGACAGGGCTCATGGCTACACCTTC	CASSLEDRAHGYTF
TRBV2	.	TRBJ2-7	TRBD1	TGTGCCAGCAGCGGACAGGGGCGCTTAAACGAGCAGTACTTC	CASSGQGRLNEQYF
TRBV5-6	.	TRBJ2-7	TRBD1	TGTGCCAGCAGCTCCGGGACAGAATTCCCCTACGAGCAGTACTTC	CASSSGTEFPYEQYF
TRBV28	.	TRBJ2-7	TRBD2	TGTGCCAGCAGGCCACCAGCGGGAGGCTCCTACGAGCAGTACTTC	CASRPPAGGSYEQYF
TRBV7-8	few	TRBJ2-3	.	TGTGCCAGCAGCTCCCTGGACCCCGGACATGCAGATACGCAGTATTTT	CASSSLDPGHADTQYF
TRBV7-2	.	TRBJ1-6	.	TGTGCCAGCAGCTTCCAGGGGATTGGGTCACCCCTCCACTTT	CASSFQGIGSPLHF
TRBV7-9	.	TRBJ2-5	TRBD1	TGTGCCAGCAGCACACCGACAGGGACGCAAGAGACCCAGTACTTC	CASSTPTGTQETQYF
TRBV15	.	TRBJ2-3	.	TGTGCCGCCACCAGCGGTAAGGATACGCAGTATTTT	CAATSGKDTQYF
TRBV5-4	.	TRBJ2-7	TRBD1	TGTGCCAGCAGCCGAGGGACAGGGGAGCTCTACGAGCAGTACTTC	CASSRGTGELYEQYF
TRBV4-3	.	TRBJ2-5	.	TGCGCCAGCAGCCCTCAAGGGGCGGGAACGTCTACAGAGACCCAGTACTTC	CASSPQGAGTSTETQYF
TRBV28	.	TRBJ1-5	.	TGCGCCAGCAGGCCTCAGGGAAATCAGCCCCAGCATTTT	CASRPQGNQPQHF
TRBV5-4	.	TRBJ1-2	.	TGTGCCAGCAGCTTGGTCGGGGTAAGGACCTATGGCTACACCTTC	CASSLVGVRTYGYTF
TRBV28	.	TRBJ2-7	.	TGTGCCAGCTCAACCGGGTTCTACGAGCAGTACTTC	CASSTGFYEQYF
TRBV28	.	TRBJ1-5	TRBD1	TGTGCCAGCAGTTCCTACAGGGGAAGTTGGGGCAATCAGCCCCAGCATTTT	CASSSYRGSWGNQPQHF
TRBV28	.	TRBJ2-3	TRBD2	TGTGCCAGCAGTTTATATCCCCGGACTAGCGGGAGAAGTCGCGATACGCAGTATTTT	CASSLYPRTSGRSRDTQYF
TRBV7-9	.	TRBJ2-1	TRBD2	TGTGCCAGCAGCTCCTTAGCGGGAGAGCAGGGCTACAATGAGCAGTTCTTC	CASSSLAGEQGYNEQFF
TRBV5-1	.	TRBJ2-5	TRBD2	TGCGCCAGCAGCTTGCAGCGGGGGGGAGAGACCCAGTACTTC	CASSLQRGGETQYF
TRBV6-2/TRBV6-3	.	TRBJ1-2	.	TGTGCCAGCAGTTCATGGACAGCGCCTTATGGCTACACCTTC	CASSSWTAPYGYTF
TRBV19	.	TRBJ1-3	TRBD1	TGTGCCAGTAGAGACAGGGCTGGAAACACCATATATTTT	CASRDRAGNTIYF
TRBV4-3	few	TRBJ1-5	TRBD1	TGCGCCAGCAGCCAAGCCATACAGGGGAATCAGCCCCAGCATTTT	CASSQAIQGNQPQHF
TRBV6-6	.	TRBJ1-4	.	TGTGCTTCGTTAGTTGCAACTAATGAAAAACTGTTTTTT	CASLVATNEKLFF
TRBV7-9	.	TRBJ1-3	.	TGTGCCGGGGAGAGCTCTGGAAACACCATATATTTT	CAGESSGNTIYF
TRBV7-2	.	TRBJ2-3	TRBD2	TGTGCCAGCAGCTTAGCGCGGACTAGCGCGGATACGCAGTATTTT	CASSLARTSADTQYF
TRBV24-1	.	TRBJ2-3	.	TGTGCCACCAGCCCCAACCCTAGCTCTTGGACAGATACGCAGTATTTT	CATSPNPSSWTDTQYF
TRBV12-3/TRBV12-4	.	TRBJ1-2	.	TGTGCCAGCAGTCGGGGTGGTAATGGCTACACCTTC	CASSRGGNGYTF
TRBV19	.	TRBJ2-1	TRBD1	TGTGCCAGTAAATTCGGAAAGGGGACAGTTAATGAGCAGTTCTTC	CASKFGKGTVNEQFF
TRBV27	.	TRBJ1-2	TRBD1	TGTGCCAGCAGTTTAGCAGGGGGCAATGGCTACACCTTC	CASSLAGGNGYTF
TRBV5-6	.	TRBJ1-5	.	TGTGCCAGCAGCACGGCGCGGCAGGGCGCCAATCAGCCCCAGCATTTT	CASSTARQGANQPQHF
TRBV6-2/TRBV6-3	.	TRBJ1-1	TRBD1	TGTGCCAGCAGTTACTCAAAGGGACAGGGAGGCCCCTACACTGAAGCTTTCTTT	CASSYSKGQGGPYTEAFF
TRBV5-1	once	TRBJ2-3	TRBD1	TGCGCCAGCAGCCGGGACAGGGGGTCAGATACGCAGTATTTT	CASSRDRGSDTQYF
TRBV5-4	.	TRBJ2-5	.	TGTGCCAGCAGTCCCACGGGTCTCGAGACCCAGTACTTC	CASSPTGLETQYF
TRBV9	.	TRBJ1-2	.	TGTGCCAGCAGCGTAGAGGGGGGGAGAGGCTATGGCTACACCTTC	CASSVEGGRGYGYTF
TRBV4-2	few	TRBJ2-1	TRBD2	TGTGCCAGCAGCCCCGGACTAGCGGGCAACGACAATGAGCAGTTCTTC	CASSPGLAGNDNEQFF
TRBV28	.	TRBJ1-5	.	TGTGCCAGCACGGTAGGGGTCAATCAGCCCCAGCATTTT	CASTVGVNQPQHF
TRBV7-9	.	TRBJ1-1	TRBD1	TGTGCCAGCAGCTCGCGACAGGGGGCGGACACTGAAGCTTTCTTT	CASSSRQGADTEAFF
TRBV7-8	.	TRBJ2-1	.	TGTGCCAGCAGCTTAGTCGGCAGGGTGGGGTCGGTTCAAGAGCAGTTCTTC	CASSLVGRVGSVQEQFF
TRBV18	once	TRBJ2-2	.	TGTGCCAGCTCACGTACTAGATCGGCCGGGGAGCTGTTTTTT	CASSRTRSAGELFF
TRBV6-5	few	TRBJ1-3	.	TGTGCCAGCAGTTACTCGAGCCATGCTGGAAACACCATATATTTT	CASSYSSHAGNTIYF
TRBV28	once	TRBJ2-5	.	TGTGCCAGCAGTTTCGGGTCAGAGACCCAGTACTTC	CASSFGSETQYF
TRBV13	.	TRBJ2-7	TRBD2	TGTGCCAGCAGCTTAGAGGCGCGAGCGGGGGGCCACGAGCAGTACTTC	CASSLEARAGGHEQYF